This T cell receptor (beta chain) was observed in a study of memory CD4+ T cells and cytomegalovirus serostatus. For the study at large: Healthy Belgian adult donors included several CMV-positive and some 24 CMV-negative people.

On this clone: Its antigen remains unidentified. One junction end does not reproduce the germline sequence, and a read error may be involved.

Produced via immunoSEQ multiplex PCR; TCRdb's table is partial and in-frame only. The top ten hold around 1.5% of the sample, which has under 55,000 clones, 80% seen once. General observations from the study: Median bootstrapped AUC for CMV status was approximately 0.96 originally, around 0.91 US-trained.

The sort gate was single viable CD3+CD4+CD8-CD45RO+ cells for memory CD4+ T cells. This clonotype was obtained from an adult in good health and CMV-seropositive. The specimen sequenced was memory CD4+ T cells from blood.

The CDR3 loop is CARRLDRGDEQYF. The CDR3 region has the DNA TGTGCCAGAAGGTTGGACAGGGGGGACGAGCAGTACTTC. V is TRBV5-3 and J is TRBJ2-7, with TRBD1 matching 10 bases. TRBV5-3 is known as an ORF, though its function is uncertain. The CDR3 has 13 residues.